These 13 T cell receptor beta chains were all obtained from the same sample, sequenced in a study of Ad26.COV2.S vaccination and SARS-CoV-2 variants. Only in-frame clones appear in the TCRdb table, and some are missing; sequencing was by immunoSEQ multiplex PCR. The sample carries 400,000 to 450,000 clones, 75% to 95% recorded once. Treatment defined: roughly 20 received Ad26.COV2.S at low or high dose, single or two shots; about 5 received placebo; per-sample allocation not given. Day 63 following the first vaccine or placebo injection was when the samples were taken. The sample here was peripheral blood, taken in a trial of Ad26.COV2.S vaccine versus placebo. The receptor source for this set is a person between 18 and 60 years old who received the Ad26.COV2.S COVID-19 vaccine or a placebo.

The CDR3 loop is CASSLLAGTGELFF. The CDR3 region has the DNA TGTGCCAGCAGTCTTCTAGCTGGCACCGGGGAGCTGTTTTTT. V usage is TRBV6-5 and J usage is TRBJ2-2; a weak D match, TRBD2 (5 bases). V lost 5 bases and J lost 4, with 11 bases in between. Germline lookup yields CDR1 MNHEY and CDR2 SVGAGI. This CDR3 spans 14 amino acids.

The gene calls are TRBV2 and TRBJ2-7, with D possibly called TRBD1 or TRBD2 (6 bases each). Germline CDR1 SNHLY, CDR2 FYNNEI. This CDR3 contains 13 residues. Trimming cost V 3 bases and J 2 bases, with 8 bases left between them. The CDR3 DNA reads TGTGCCAGCAGTGAGGGGGGCCCCTACGAGCAGTACTTC. The encoded protein is CASSEGGPYEQYF. The variable domain in full, with the rest retrieved from reference TRBV2 and TRBJ2-7, is EPEVTQTPSHQVTQMGQEVILRCVPISNHLYFYWYRQILGQKVEFLVSFYNNEISEKSEIFDDQFSVERPDGSNFTLKIRSTKLEDSAMYFCASSEGGPYEQYFGPGTRLTVT.

This sequence joins TRBV12-5 and TRBJ2-5, with 13 bases lining up with TRBD2. This CDR3 is built from 17 residues. CDR1 and CDR2 (germline): LGHNT, FRNRAP. After removal of 3 bases from V and 3 bases from J, the junction contained 7 bases not matched to a gene. The CDR3 sequence is CASGLGFGLAGEETQYF. The CDR3 coding sequence is TGTGCTAGTGGTTTAGGCTTCGGACTAGCGGGAGAAGAGACCCAGTACTTC.

The chain recombines TRBV19 with TRBJ2-2; 9 bases match TRBD2. Germline CDR1 LNHDA, CDR2 SQIVND (reference sequence). CDR3 length: 17 amino acids. V lost 3 bases, J lost 5 bases, and 10 bases stayed unmatched. The CDR3 is CASSMVREGLRTGELFF. In DNA, the CDR3 is TGTGCCAGTAGTATGGTGCGGGAGGGCCTGAGGACCGGGGAGCTGTTTTTT.

CDR3 DNA: TGTGCCAGCACCGTTTCTTGGAACACTGAAGCTTTCTTT. As protein: CASTVSWNTEAFF. The chain is built from TRBV7-2 and TRBJ1-1; no firm D call. The CDR3 sequence is 13 residues long. The germline CDR1 and CDR2 sequences are SGHTA and FQGNSA. V lost 7 bases, J lost 1 base, and 10 bases lay in between.

A few counts support this clone. The chain uses TRBV7-2 and TRBJ2-7; no clear D gene. Germline loops: CDR1 SGHTA, CDR2 FQGNSA. V dropped 6 bases and J dropped 0 bases, with 6 bases sitting between them. CDR3 size: 12 residues. CDR3 protein: CASSVSSYEQYF. The CDR3 DNA is TGTGCCAGCAGTGTTAGCTCCTACGAGCAGTACTTC.

The chain has TRBV4-1 and TRBJ2-3; 8 nucleotides line up with TRBD2. The CDR3 extends over 15 amino acids. The germline gives CDR1 MGHRA, CDR2 YSYEKL. The V segment lost 4 bases and the J segment 4 bases; nucleotides outside the gene matches: 7. The CDR3 DNA is TGCGCCAGCAGCCCCTTAACGGGAGGGCCAGATACGCAGTATTTT. Residues: CASSPLTGGPDTQYF.

The chain has TRBV28 and TRBJ2-3; D may be TRBD2 (6 bases). V lost 6 bases to trimming and J lost 2 bases, with 21 bases between them. Germline V lookup: CDR1 MDHEN, CDR2 SYDVKM. The CDR3 has 17 amino acids. The CDR3 DNA follows: TGTGCCAGCAGCCCTTCTCTGGGCGGAGGGTACACAGATACGCAGTATTTT. It yields the protein CASSPSLGGGYTDTQYF.

The chain carries TRBV18 and TRBJ1-6, with a weak D call TRBD1 (6 bases). V lost 1 base and J 7 bases, leaving 17 bases between the germline ends. The CDR3 runs 17 residues. CDR1 is KGHSH and CDR2 is LQKENI in the germline V gene. CDR3 loop: CASSPQPPGTRNSPLHF. DNA of the CDR3: TGTGCCAGCTCACCACAACCCCCTGGGACAAGAAATTCACCCCTCCACTTT.

The rearrangement joins TRBV2 to TRBJ1-1; tentatively, D is TRBD1 (6 bases). CDR3 size: 14 residues. CDR1 SNHLY and CDR2 FYNNEI come from the germline V gene. V lost 2 bases and J 4 bases, leaving 11 bases between the germline ends. CDR3: CASSETGQSTEAFF. The CDR3 DNA sequence: TGTGCCAGCAGTGAAACCGGACAGAGCACTGAAGCTTTCTTT.

This chain connects TRBV6-1 to TRBJ2-5; 7 bases align to TRBD2. The CDR3 sequence is 14 residues long. CDR1 and CDR2 from the germline V gene are MNHNS and SASEGT. V dropped 1 base and J dropped 9; count of bases not matched to a gene: 8. CDR3 coding DNA: TGTGCCAGCAGTGAAGTGGCGGGAGAGGTGGCCCAGTACTTC. Amino acids: CASSEVAGEVAQYF.

The J gene is TRBJ2-3, the V gene TRBV4-1; TRBD2 agrees at 10 bases. CDR1 and CDR2 (germline): MGHRA, YSYEKL. V gave up 4 bases and J gave up 5 bases; unmatched junction bases: 3. The CDR3 covers 14 residues. The CDR3 loop is CASSLQRGGDTQYF. CDR3 DNA sequence: TGCGCCAGCAGCCTCCAGCGGGGGGGAGATACGCAGTATTTT.

The chain couples TRBV6-6 to TRBJ1-4, with D unclear. V was pared by 4 bases and J by 0 bases, with 9 bases between. This CDR3 contains 15 residues. Germline loops: CDR1 MNHNY, CDR2 SVGAGI (reference sequence). Here the CDR3 DNA reads TGTGCCAGCAGTTCCCAGTCCTCAACTAATGAAAAACTGTTTTTT. Amino acid sequence: CASSSQSSTNEKLFF.